This entry features one T cell receptor beta chain sequence. Its antigen is not identified. It was the roughly 110-subject validation cohort, separate from the approximately 620-subject first cohort, to which the donors belonged. The protocol was immunoSEQ multiplex PCR, while the TCRdb copy is restricted to in-frame clones and leaves out a portion. The sample shows around 150,000 clones, about 86% of them seen only once. The entry originates in a study of cytomegalovirus exposure and HLA in healthy donors. Across the whole study: Later, an analysis reported that the 95 to 150 validation repertoires had used the same platform as the roughly 700 first-cohort repertoires.

General observations from the study: Subsequent analysis of the roughly 120 validation repertoires found a tendency for first-cohort TCR clusters to co-occur. The CMV antigen specificity of a few CMV-associated chains was confirmed through in vitro analysis.

The CDR3 spans 13 residues. CDR1 and CDR2 (germline): SGHRS, YFSETQ. With V trimmed by 8 bases and J by 4 bases, 8 bases remained unmatched. The sample comprised PBMCs. This chain uses TRBV5-1 with TRBJ2-7; 8 nucleotides align to TRBD1. This TCR was sampled from a woman in her thirties in good health and CMV-seronegative. The CDR3 nucleotides read TGCGCCAGTTCCCAGGGGGCTACATACGAGCAGTACTTC. This sequence encodes CASSQGATYEQYF.